This T cell receptor beta chain comes out of a study of early T cells in non-severe SARS-CoV-2 infection. The overall study: Sequenced material consisted of bulk RNA (from unsorted whole blood), and chains were unpaired. Whole-study findings and limits: VDJdb-based matching was biased toward anti-spike CD8 responses and missed private and CD4 specificities.

Unique molecular identifiers were attached to individual cDNA molecules. TCRdb recomputed calls from the 5' RACE reads with MiXCR, one row per CDR3 protein. The table includes about 50,000 distinct CDR3 sequences, roughly a tenth detected once. In its sample, this clonotype was seen many times. Its antigen is as yet unknown. The CDR3 totals 14 residues. From germline, CDR1 is GTSNPN and CDR2 SVGIG (reference sequence). Trimming removed 0 bases from V and 2 bases from J, with 11 bases in between. The starting material was whole blood, obtained at baseline. This rearrangement joins TRBV30 to TRBJ2-7; the D is unclear. This TCR was sampled from an adult who was a healthcare worker with PCR-confirmed SARS-CoV-2 infection or an uninfected control (not recorded which). CDR3 sequence reads: CAWSVRGIAYEQYF. In DNA, the CDR3 is TGTGCCTGGAGTGTACGTGGGATCGCCTACGAGCAGTACTTC. Full variable domain (missing parts from reference TRBV30 and TRBJ2-7): SQTIHQWPATLVQPVGSPLSLECTVEGTSNPNLYWYRQAAGRGLQLLFYSVGIGQISSEVPQNLSASRPQDRQFILSSKKLLLSDSGFYLCAWSVRGIAYEQYFGPGTRLTVT.